Listed below are T cell receptor beta chains from one sample, sequenced in a study of human T cells and chemical hapten exposure. Each CDR3 protein gets one entry after TCRdb re-called the RACE reads with MiXCR. The sample contains approximately 97,000 distinct CDR3 sequences, roughly 8.5% of which appear only once. Sequenced input: whole blood. The receptors here all came from a female donor in good health. Some clones in this sample may be carry-over from other donors' samples. Each CDR3 is given with its conserved first and last residue. The order of the fields is J gene, CDR3 length, clone size, D gene, V gene, CDR3 protein, CDR3 DNA. D genes are given only for firm matches. Expanded clones are given a class, and other clones once, few, many or no size at all.

j_gene: TRBJ2-7; len: 17; abundance: few; d_gene: TRBD2; v_gene: TRBV3-1; CDR3aa: CASSQAVTSGTSYEQYF; CDR3nt: TGTGCCAGCAGCCAGGCAGTGACTAGCGGGACCTCCTACGAGCAGTACTTC
j_gene: TRBJ2-1; len: 15; abundance: many; d_gene: TRBD1; v_gene: TRBV6-1; CDR3aa: CASSGGTGVHNEQFF; CDR3nt: TGTGCCAGCAGTGGCGGGACAGGGGTCCACAATGAGCAGTTCTTC
j_gene: TRBJ1-2; len: 14; abundance: few; d_gene: TRBD1; v_gene: TRBV7-8; CDR3aa: CASSLNLDRDGYTF; CDR3nt: TGTGCCAGCAGCTTAAATCTGGACAGGGATGGCTACACCTTC
j_gene: TRBJ2-1; len: 18; abundance: few; d_gene: TRBD2; v_gene: TRBV5-1; CDR3aa: CASSTGTSGLAAYNEQFF; CDR3nt: TGCGCCAGCAGTACCGGGACGTCGGGACTAGCGGCCTACAATGAGCAGTTCTTC
j_gene: TRBJ2-1; len: 15; abundance: few; d_gene: TRBD2; v_gene: TRBV19; CDR3aa: CASESFAGGSDEQFF; CDR3nt: TGTGCCAGTGAATCCTTCGCGGGAGGGTCGGATGAGCAGTTCTTC
j_gene: TRBJ2-1; len: 19; abundance: many; d_gene: TRBD1; v_gene: TRBV7-6; CDR3aa: CASSLGTGGTSFFYNEQFF; CDR3nt: TGTGCCAGCAGCTTAGGGACAGGGGGTACCTCCTTTTTCTACAATGAGCAGTTCTTC
j_gene: TRBJ2-3; len: 17; abundance: few; d_gene: TRBD2; v_gene: TRBV28; CDR3aa: CASSFGLAGAVADTQYF; CDR3nt: TGTGCCAGCAGTTTCGGACTAGCGGGAGCCGTGGCAGATACGCAGTATTTT
j_gene: TRBJ2-5; len: 16; abundance: few; d_gene: NA; v_gene: TRBV7-8; CDR3aa: CASSLDYGQRGETQYF; CDR3nt: TGTGCCAGCAGCTTAGACTACGGACAACGGGGAGAGACCCAGTACTTC
j_gene: TRBJ2-2; len: 12; abundance: NA; d_gene: NA; v_gene: TRBV29-1; CDR3aa: CSVEGQAGELFF; CDR3nt: TGCAGCGTTGAAGGACAGGCCGGGGAGCTGTTTTTT
j_gene: TRBJ1-5; len: 15; abundance: many; d_gene: TRBD1; v_gene: TRBV6-1; CDR3aa: CASSSGQGGNQPQHF; CDR3nt: TGTGCCAGCAGCTCGGGACAGGGGGGCAATCAGCCCCAGCATTTT
j_gene: TRBJ1-5; len: 16; abundance: few; d_gene: TRBD1; v_gene: TRBV29-1; CDR3aa: CSVYMTGGLSNQPQHF; CDR3nt: TGCAGCGTTTATATGACAGGGGGTTTAAGCAATCAGCCCCAGCATTTT
j_gene: TRBJ2-2; len: 14; abundance: few; d_gene: TRBD2; v_gene: TRBV6-2/TRBV6-3; CDR3aa: CASSPSGGTGELFF; CDR3nt: TGTGCCAGCAGTCCCTCGGGGGGTACCGGGGAGCTGTTTTTT
j_gene: TRBJ1-6; len: 15; abundance: many; d_gene: NA; v_gene: TRBV7-2; CDR3aa: CASSLEWSGKSPLHF; CDR3nt: TGTGCCAGCAGCTTAGAGTGGTCAGGGAAATCACCCCTCCACTTT
j_gene: TRBJ2-3; len: 16; abundance: few; d_gene: NA; v_gene: TRBV4-1; CDR3aa: CASSQKEPSSTDTQYF; CDR3nt: TGCGCCAGCAGCCAAAAGGAGCCTTCTAGCACAGATACGCAGTATTTT
j_gene: TRBJ2-1; len: 15; abundance: NA; d_gene: NA; v_gene: TRBV6-1; CDR3aa: CASSELQVSYNEQFF; CDR3nt: TGTGCCAGCAGTGAACTCCAGGTGTCCTACAATGAGCAGTTCTTC
j_gene: TRBJ1-4; len: 15; abundance: many; d_gene: NA; v_gene: TRBV7-8; CDR3aa: CASSLAAGEGEKLFF; CDR3nt: TGTGCCAGCAGCTTAGCGGCAGGGGAGGGTGAAAAACTGTTTTTT
j_gene: TRBJ1-1; len: 15; abundance: many; d_gene: NA; v_gene: TRBV7-2; CDR3aa: CASSLQGPWDTEAFF; CDR3nt: TGTGCCAGCAGCTTACAAGGCCCCTGGGACACTGAAGCTTTCTTT
j_gene: TRBJ2-5; len: 11; abundance: few; d_gene: NA; v_gene: TRBV20-1; CDR3aa: CSARSWETQYF; CDR3nt: TGCAGTGCTAGATCCTGGGAGACCCAGTACTTC
j_gene: TRBJ1-1; len: 14; abundance: NA; d_gene: NA; v_gene: TRBV6-2/TRBV6-3; CDR3aa: CASSYSRGSLKAFF; CDR3nt: TGTGCCAGCAGTTACTCGAGAGGCTCCTTAAAAGCTTTCTTT
j_gene: TRBJ2-1; len: 15; abundance: NA; d_gene: NA; v_gene: TRBV9; CDR3aa: CASSPTGSAGNEQFF; CDR3nt: TGTGCCAGCAGTCCTACAGGTTCGGCGGGCAATGAGCAGTTCTTC
j_gene: TRBJ2-3; len: 16; abundance: once; d_gene: TRBD1; v_gene: TRBV24-1; CDR3aa: CATSGRQGAGTDTQYF; CDR3nt: TGTGCCACCAGTGGGCGACAGGGGGCCGGGACAGATACGCAGTATTTT
j_gene: TRBJ2-3; len: 14; abundance: few; d_gene: TRBD2; v_gene: TRBV29-1; CDR3aa: CSVERTSGTDTQYF; CDR3nt: TGCAGCGTTGAACGTACTAGCGGGACAGATACGCAGTATTTT
j_gene: TRBJ2-3; len: 17; abundance: NA; d_gene: TRBD2; v_gene: TRBV9; CDR3aa: CASSVVDSGSTEDTQYF; CDR3nt: TGTGCCAGCAGCGTAGTCGATAGCGGGAGTACTGAGGATACGCAGTATTTT
j_gene: TRBJ2-3; len: 15; abundance: many; d_gene: NA; v_gene: TRBV28; CDR3aa: CASSPMDVGTDTQYF; CDR3nt: TGTGCCAGCAGCCCCATGGACGTAGGGACAGATACGCAGTATTTT
j_gene: TRBJ2-3; len: 15; abundance: many; d_gene: NA; v_gene: TRBV29-1; CDR3aa: CSVGSVRPSTDTQYF; CDR3nt: TGCAGCGTTGGATCCGTGCGTCCTAGCACAGATACGCAGTATTTT
j_gene: TRBJ2-1; len: 15; abundance: NA; d_gene: TRBD1; v_gene: TRBV28; CDR3aa: CAKTPGTGSYNEQFF; CDR3nt: TGTGCCAAAACCCCCGGGACAGGGTCCTACAATGAGCAGTTCTTC
j_gene: TRBJ2-1; len: 13; abundance: NA; d_gene: NA; v_gene: TRBV20-1; CDR3aa: CSAREGPGDEQFF; CDR3nt: TGCAGTGCTAGAGAGGGGCCTGGGGATGAGCAGTTCTTC
j_gene: TRBJ1-4; len: 16; abundance: many; d_gene: NA; v_gene: TRBV6-7; CDR3aa: CASSSGRAPPREKLFF; CDR3nt: TGTGCCAGCAGTTCTGGACGGGCACCACCTAGGGAAAAACTGTTTTTT